Following are 13 T cell receptor beta chains from one sample sequenced in a study of cytomegalovirus exposure and HLA in healthy donors. Amplification used 60 Vbeta primers and 13 Jbeta primers. TCRdb keeps only in-frame clones here, not all; method: immunoSEQ multiplex PCR. The sample records under 150,000 clones, 73% being singletons. Sequencing was carried out using PBMCs. The origin of the receptors is a human donor in good health.

The rearrangement links TRBV27 to TRBJ1-4, with D hard to call. Trimming left V 4 bases short and J 8 bases short, with 17 bases between. Germline CDR1 MNHEY, CDR2 SMNVEV (reference sequence). This CDR3 region has 15 residues. The CDR3 is CASSYKGGFREKLFF. As DNA, the CDR3 is TGTGCCAGCAGTTATAAGGGAGGGTTTAGGGAAAAACTGTTTTTT. Full variable domain (rest looked up from reference TRBV27 and TRBJ1-4): EAQVTQNPRYLITVTGKKLTVTCSQNMNHEYMSWYRQDPGLGLRQIYYSMNVEVTDKGDVPEGYKVSRKEKRNFPLILESPSPNQTSLYFCASSYKGGFREKLFFGSGTQLSVL.

The chain couples TRBV9 to TRBJ2-1, with D unresolved. Trimming removed 4 bases at V and 0 bases at J, with 11 bases between. Germline V gene lookup returns CDR1 SGDLS and CDR2 YYNGEE. CDR3 length: 15 amino acids. The CDR3 DNA sequence: TGTGCCAGCAGCCCTGGGCCCAGCTCCTACAATGAGCAGTTCTTC. It codes for CASSPGPSSYNEQFF.

V usage is TRBV28 and J usage is TRBJ1-6; 9 positions agree with TRBD1. The V segment lost 10 bases and the J segment 13 bases; nucleotides outside the gene matches: 8. The CDR3 has 12 amino acids. The germline V gene encodes CDR1 MDHEN and CDR2 SYDVKM. CDR3 region: CAIDDRGGPLHF. CDR3 DNA: TGTGCCATAGACGACAGGGGGGGTCCCCTCCACTTT.

V and J are TRBV6-6 and TRBJ2-7; D call uncertain. The germline V gene encodes CDR1 MNHNY and CDR2 SVGAGI (reference sequence). Trimming shortened V by 2 bases and J by 5 bases, and 7 bases separated the two germline ends. CDR3 length equals 12 residues. The CDR3 DNA follows: TGTGCCAGCAGTTACACTGCCAACGAGCAGTACTTC. It translates to CASSYTANEQYF.

The J gene is TRBJ2-5, the V gene TRBV19, with D unresolved. The germline V gene has CDR1 LNHDA and CDR2 SQIVND (reference sequence). The CDR3 spans 12 residues. The ends were cut back, 4 bases at V and 4 bases at J, with 7 bases in the middle. CDR3 loop: CASSRSGETQYF. DNA for the CDR3: TGTGCCAGTAGTAGGTCAGGAGAGACCCAGTACTTC. The whole variable domain, remainder taken from reference TRBV19 and TRBJ2-5, is DGGITQSPKYLFRKEGQNVTLSCEQNLNHDAMYWYRQDPGQGLRLIYYSQIVNDFQKGDIAEGYSVSREKKESFPLTVTSAQKNPTAFYLCASSRSGETQYFGPGTRLLVL.

CDR3 region: CASSLSGGETQYF. CDR3 nucleotide sequence: TGTGCCAGCAGTCTTAGCGGTGGGGAGACCCAGTACTTC. V is TRBV11-3 and J is TRBJ2-5, with D maybe TRBD2 (6 bases). The CDR3 loop spans 13 amino acids. CDR1 is SGHNT and CDR2 is YENEEA in the germline V gene. Trimming shortened V by 6 bases and J by 5 bases, and 13 bases separated the two germline ends. Full variable domain (missing parts from reference TRBV11-3 and TRBJ2-5): EAGVVQSPRYKIIEKKQPVAFWCNPISGHNTLYWYLQNLGQGPELLIRYENEEAVDDSQLPKDRFSAERLKGVDSTLKIQPAELGDSAVYLCASSLSGGETQYFGPGTRLLVL.

The CDR3 DNA follows: TGCAGCATTACGGGAGCGATGCCCGGGGAGCTGTTTTTT. It yields the protein CSITGAMPGELFF. The V call is TRBV29-1, the J call TRBJ2-2, with a weak D call TRBD2 (6 bases). This CDR3 contains 13 residues. With 8 bases removed from V and 6 bases from J, the gap between germline ends came to 16 bases. The germline V gene has CDR1 SQVTM and CDR2 ANQGSEA.

The chain joins TRBV19 to TRBJ2-7; 9 nucleotides align to TRBD2. CDR1 and CDR2 from the germline V gene are LNHDA and SQIVND (reference sequence). This CDR3 is 16 amino acids long. V gave up 3 bases and J gave up 2 bases; unmatched junction bases: 8. The DNA for the CDR3 is TGTGCCAGTAGTATGGGAGGACTAGCGTACACCTACGAGCAGTACTTC. It yields the protein CASSMGGLAYTYEQYF.

The chain joins TRBV27 to TRBJ2-7; 7 positions agree with TRBD2. There are 15 residues in the CDR3. CDR1 MNHEY and CDR2 SMNVEV come from the germline V gene (reference sequence). Trimming cost V 3 bases and J 2 bases; bases outside gene matches: 7. As DNA, the CDR3 is TGTGCCAGCAGTTTTCTTGGCGGGGGAGCCTACGAGCAGTACTTC. As protein: CASSFLGGGAYEQYF.

V is TRBV28 and J is TRBJ1-5, with a tentative D call TRBD1 (6 bases). In germline, CDR1 is MDHEN, CDR2 SYDVKM. This CDR3 comprises 13 residues. Trimming left V 6 bases short and J 4 bases short, with 10 bases between. The CDR3 region is CASRQGINQPQHF. The CDR3 coding sequence is TGTGCCAGCAGGCAGGGGATTAATCAGCCCCAGCATTTT. The whole variable domain, remainder taken from reference TRBV28 and TRBJ1-5, is DVKVTQSSRYLVKRTGEKVFLECVQDMDHENMFWYRQDPGLGLRLIYFSYDVKMKEKGDIPEGYSVSREKKERFSLILESASTNQTSMYLCASRQGINQPQHFGDGTRLSIL.

The V and J genes are TRBV4-2 and TRBJ2-7; the D is unclear. This CDR3 has 15 amino acids. Trimming took 2 bases from V and 1 from J, leaving 12 bases between them. Germline loops: CDR1 LGHNA, CDR2 YNFKEQ. The CDR3 sequence: CASSQQVASSYEQYF. CDR3 nucleotide sequence: TGTGCCAGCAGCCAACAGGTGGCTTCTTCCTACGAGCAGTACTTC.

V and J are TRBV27 and TRBJ2-5; 9 nucleotides match TRBD1. Germline CDR1 and CDR2: MNHEY and SMNVEV (reference sequence). Germline trimming cut 5 bases from V and 9 bases from J; bases unmatched to any gene: 10. There are 14 residues in the CDR3. The CDR3 here is CASSPGQGLMPQYF. The CDR3 DNA sequence: TGTGCCAGCAGTCCAGGACAGGGGTTGATGCCCCAGTACTTC.

As for this clone: A read error may produce the germline difference seen at one junction end. This chain uses TRBV7-9 with TRBJ1-4; no clear D. Per the germline V gene, CDR1 is SEHNR and CDR2 is FQNEAQ (reference sequence). The CDR3 is made up of 12 amino acids. The CDR3 here is CSSTLEGEKLFF. The CDR3 DNA sequence: TGTTCCAGCACCTTGGAGGGCGAAAAACTGTTTTTT.